The 19 T cell receptor beta chains below come from one sample, sequenced in a study of blood T cell repertoires in COVID-19. The repertoire was sequenced with immunoSEQ multiplex PCR; TCRdb's copy has only in-frame clones and lacks some. The repertoire holds around 310,000 clones, with 90% as singletons. The sample consisted of peripheral blood. All receptors come from a middle-aged woman with COVID-19, enrolled during active disease.

V usage is TRBV7-2 and J usage is TRBJ1-6, with 7 bases fitting TRBD1. Germline CDR1 is SGHTA and CDR2 is FQGNSA. This CDR3 has 15 residues. The V and J ends lost 1 base and 6 bases, in that order; junction bases with no gene match: 3. CDR3 nucleotide sequence: TGTGCCAGCAGCTTAGGTGGGACAGCTAATTCACCCCTCCACTTT. Residues: CASSLGGTANSPLHF.

The J gene is TRBJ1-2, the V gene TRBV20-1, with 10 bases fitting TRBD1. Germline CDR1 DFQATT, CDR2 SNEGSKA (reference sequence). The CDR3 length is 14 residues. V lost 3 bases and J lost 9; bases outside the gene matches: 10. The CDR3 is CSASPQGQGMSYTF. CDR3 DNA sequence: TGCAGTGCTAGTCCACAGGGACAGGGGATGAGCTACACCTTC.

The chain couples TRBV28 to TRBJ1-1; 7 nucleotides align to TRBD1. V was clipped by 6 bases and J by 6 bases; unmatched bases: 10. The V gene's germline CDR1 is MDHEN and CDR2 SYDVKM. The CDR3 sequence is 14 residues long. CDR3 sequence reads: CASSEAPQGAEAFF. In nucleotides, the CDR3 is TGTGCCAGCAGCGAAGCACCCCAGGGGGCTGAAGCTTTCTTT.

The chain joins TRBV6-5 to TRBJ1-1; D possibly corresponds to TRBD1 (5 bases). CDR3 length: 15 amino acids. Trimming took 0 bases from V and 4 from J, leaving 12 bases between them. Germline loops: CDR1 MNHEY, CDR2 SVGAGI. CDR3 coding DNA: TGTGCCAGCAGTTACTCGATTATGGGGGGCACTGAAGCTTTCTTT. Amino acids: CASSYSIMGGTEAFF.

The chain has TRBV7-9 and TRBJ2-7; TRBD1 aligns across 8 bases. The junction had 10 bases not matched to a gene; V was cut back by 7 bases and J by 2 bases. The CDR3 is 15 residues long. Germline CDR1 reads SEHNR; CDR2 reads FQNEAQ (reference sequence). CDR3 sequence reads: CASTVPGTGPYEQYF. CDR3 nucleotides: TGTGCCAGCACCGTTCCGGGGACAGGTCCCTACGAGCAGTACTTC. Full variable domain (missing parts from reference TRBV7-9 and TRBJ2-7): DTGVSQNPRHKITKRGQNVTFRCDPISEHNRLYWYRQTLGQGPEFLTYFQNEAQLEKSRLLSDRFSAERPKGSFSTLEIQRTEQGDSAMYLCASTVPGTGPYEQYFGPGTRLTVT.

The V and J genes are TRBV7-2 and TRBJ2-7, with D possibly TRBD1 on 6 matching bases. The CDR3 runs to 16 residues. Germline CDR1 is SGHTA and CDR2 is FQGNSA. With 1 base removed from V and 1 base from J, the gap between germline ends came to 14 bases. The DNA for the CDR3 is TGTGCCAGCAGCTTAGATCCCGGGACAAATTCCTACGAGCAGTACTTC. Translation: CASSLDPGTNSYEQYF.

The gene calls are TRBV7-8 and TRBJ2-7; D may be TRBD1 (6 bases). This CDR3 contains 17 residues. The germline V gene encodes CDR1 SGHVS and CDR2 FQNEAQ. The V end was cut by 4 bases, the J end by 0 bases, with 19 bases between. CDR3 coding DNA: TGTGCCAGCAGCTCGAATACAGGGAAAACTAGCTCCTACGAGCAGTACTTC. This gives the protein CASSSNTGKTSSYEQYF.

CDR3 loop: CASSETSGRYIEQYF. DNA for the CDR3: TGTGCCAGCTCAGAGACTAGCGGGAGGTACATCGAGCAGTACTTC. The rearrangement links TRBV18 to TRBJ2-7, with 13 bases lining up with TRBD2. Germline loops: CDR1 KGHSH, CDR2 LQKENI. Unmatched junction bases numbered 7, after V lost 5 bases and J lost 6 bases. CDR3 length equals 15 residues.

The rearrangement links TRBV5-1 to TRBJ2-2, with a weak D call TRBD2 (7 bases). The CDR3 contains 15 residues. The V gene lost 4 bases and the J gene lost 3 bases, with 13 bases spanning the gap. Germline V gene sequence: CDR1 SGHRS, CDR2 YFSETQ. The CDR3 here is CASSVQGGDTGELFF. The CDR3 DNA is TGCGCCAGCAGCGTACAGGGAGGGGACACCGGGGAGCTGTTTTTT.

V and J are TRBV19 and TRBJ1-3; D is perhaps TRBD1 (5 bases). The germline V gene encodes CDR1 LNHDA and CDR2 SQIVND (reference sequence). The CDR3 runs to 15 residues. V lost 1 base and J lost 0, with 7 bases in between. This chain's CDR3 is CASSIVRGSGNTIYF. The CDR3, as DNA: TGTGCCAGTAGTATAGTAAGGGGCTCTGGAAACACCATATATTTT.

The chain recombines TRBV11-1 with TRBJ1-2, with no clear D. Trimming left V 5 bases short and J 8 bases short, with 15 bases between. In germline, CDR1 is SGHAT, CDR2 FQDESV (reference sequence). This CDR3 has 13 amino acids. The CDR3 region is CASSRDTFRGYTF. The CDR3 DNA follows: TGTGCCAGCAGCCGAGACACTTTTAGGGGCTACACCTTC.

The chain carries TRBV19 and TRBJ2-5, with TRBD1 matching 8 bases. The junction had 4 bases not matched to a gene; V was cut back by 8 bases and J by 2 bases. From germline, CDR1 is LNHDA and CDR2 SQIVND (reference sequence). The CDR3 loop spans 13 amino acids. The CDR3: CASRGQVQETQYF. As DNA, the CDR3 is TGTGCCAGTCGGGGACAGGTTCAAGAGACCCAGTACTTC. Combining the CDR3 with reference TRBV19 and TRBJ2-5 gives the whole variable domain DGGITQSPKYLFRKEGQNVTLSCEQNLNHDAMYWYRQDPGQGLRLIYYSQIVNDFQKGDIAEGYSVSREKKESFPLTVTSAQKNPTAFYLCASRGQVQETQYFGPGTRLLVL.

This clone was observed a single time. As DNA, the CDR3 is TGTGCCACCAGTGATTTAAATCGGTCCTATGGCTACACCTTC. Translation gives CATSDLNRSYGYTF. The chain has TRBV24-1 and TRBJ1-2; no reliable D call. V gave up 1 base and J gave up 4 bases, with 9 bases separating them. The CDR3 length is 14 residues. Germline V gives CDR1 KGHDR, CDR2 SFDVKD.

The CDR3, as DNA: TGTGCCAGCAGCCCCCGACACTCCGGGACTAGCGGGAGGGTTTACGAGCAGTACTTC. Translated, it gives CASSPRHSGTSGRVYEQYF. V and J are TRBV7-2 and TRBJ2-7, with 16 positions matching TRBD2. The length of the CDR3 is 19 residues. From germline, CDR1 is SGHTA and CDR2 FQGNSA. V was pared by 5 bases and J by 4 bases, with 14 bases of the junction left unmatched.

The chain combines TRBV7-8 with TRBJ2-1; D possibly corresponds to TRBD1 (6 bases). The CDR3 is made up of 14 amino acids. Germline V gene lookup returns CDR1 SGHVS and CDR2 FQNEAQ. Trimming removed 4 bases from V and 8 bases from J, with 15 bases in between. The CDR3 spells CASSSGTNDYEQFF. The CDR3, as DNA: TGTGCCAGCAGCTCCGGGACAAATGACTATGAGCAGTTCTTC.

CDR3 amino acids: CAWSGRLAGGPNTGELFF. The CDR3 nucleotides are TGTGCCTGGAGTGGCAGACTAGCGGGGGGCCCGAACACCGGGGAGCTGTTTTTT. The chain uses TRBV30 and TRBJ2-2; 13 bases agree with TRBD2. Trimming cost V 1 base and J 0 bases; bases outside gene matches: 5. The CDR3 totals 18 residues. Germline CDR1 GTSNPN, CDR2 SVGIG (reference sequence). Together with reference TRBV30 and TRBJ2-2, the CDR3 gives the full variable domain: SQTIHQWPATLVQPVGSPLSLECTVEGTSNPNLYWYRQAAGRGLQLLFYSVGIGQISSEVPQNLSASRPQDRQFILSSKKLLLSDSGFYLCAWSGRLAGGPNTGELFFGEGSRLTVL.

V gene TRBV4-3 combines with J gene TRBJ2-7; 10 bases align to TRBD1. In germline, CDR1 is LGHNA, CDR2 YSLEER. This CDR3 has 16 residues. J gave up 2 bases and V 1 base, and 5 bases lay outside the gene matches. CDR3 coding DNA: TGCGCCAGCAGCCAAGTGGGACAGGGGTCCCCCTACGAGCAGTACTTC. This codes for CASSQVGQGSPYEQYF.

The chain carries TRBV7-2 and TRBJ1-6; the D gene is possibly TRBD1 (6 bases). There are 13 residues in the CDR3. Trimming shortened V by 0 bases and J by 12 bases, and 9 bases separated the two germline ends. Looked up from germline, CDR1 is SGHTA and CDR2 is FQGNSA. CDR3 region: CASSLALGQPLHF. The CDR3 DNA is TGTGCCAGCAGCTTAGCCCTGGGACAACCCCTCCACTTT.

The chain couples TRBV30 to TRBJ2-7, with 9 positions matching TRBD1. Germline lookup yields CDR1 GTSNPN and CDR2 SVGIG (reference sequence). Unmatched junction bases numbered 12, after V lost 4 bases and J lost 2 bases. CDR3 length: 16 residues. CDR3 loop: CAWKQLPGQGTYEQYF. The CDR3, as DNA: TGTGCCTGGAAACAACTACCGGGACAGGGAACCTACGAGCAGTACTTC.